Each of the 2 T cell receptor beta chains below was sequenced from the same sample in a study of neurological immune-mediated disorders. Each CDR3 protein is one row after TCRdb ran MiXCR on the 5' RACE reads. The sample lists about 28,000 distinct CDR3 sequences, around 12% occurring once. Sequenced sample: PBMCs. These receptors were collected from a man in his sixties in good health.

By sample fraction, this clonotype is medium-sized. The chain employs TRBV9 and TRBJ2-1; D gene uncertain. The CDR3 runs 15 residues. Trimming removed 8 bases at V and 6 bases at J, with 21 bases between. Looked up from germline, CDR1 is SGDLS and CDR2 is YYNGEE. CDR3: CASSYLDTVSNEQFF. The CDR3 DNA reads TGTGCCAGTAGTTACTTAGACACGGTTAGCAATGAGCAGTTCTTC.

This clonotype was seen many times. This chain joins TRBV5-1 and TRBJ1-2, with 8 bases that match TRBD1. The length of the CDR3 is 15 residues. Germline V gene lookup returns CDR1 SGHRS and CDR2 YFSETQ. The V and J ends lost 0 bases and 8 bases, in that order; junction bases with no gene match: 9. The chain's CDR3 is CASSLALGQAYGYTF. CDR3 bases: TGCGCCAGCAGCTTGGCCTTGGGACAGGCTTACGGCTACACCTTC.